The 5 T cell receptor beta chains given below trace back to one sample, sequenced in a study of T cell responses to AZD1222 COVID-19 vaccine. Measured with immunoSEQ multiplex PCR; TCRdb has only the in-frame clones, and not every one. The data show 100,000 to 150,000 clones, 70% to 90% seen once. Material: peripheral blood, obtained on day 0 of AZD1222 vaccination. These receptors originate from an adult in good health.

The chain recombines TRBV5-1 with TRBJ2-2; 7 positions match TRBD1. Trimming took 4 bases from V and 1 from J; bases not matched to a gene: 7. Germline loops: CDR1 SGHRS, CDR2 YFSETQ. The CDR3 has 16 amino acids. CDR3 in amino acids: CASSQLTGRNTGELFF. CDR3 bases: TGCGCCAGCAGCCAACTGACAGGGCGGAACACCGGGGAGCTGTTTTTT.

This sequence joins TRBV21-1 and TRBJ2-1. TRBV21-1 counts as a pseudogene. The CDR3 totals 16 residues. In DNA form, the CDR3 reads TGTGCCAGCAGCAAAGCCGGGACCAACCCGGACAATGAGCAGTTCTTC. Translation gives CASSKAGTNPDNEQFF.

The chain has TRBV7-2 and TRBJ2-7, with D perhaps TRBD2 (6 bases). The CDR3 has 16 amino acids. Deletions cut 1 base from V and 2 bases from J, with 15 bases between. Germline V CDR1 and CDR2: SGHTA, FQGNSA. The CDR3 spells CASSLVSGAGPYEQYF. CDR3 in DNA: TGTGCCAGCAGCTTAGTGAGTGGTGCGGGACCCTACGAGCAGTACTTC.

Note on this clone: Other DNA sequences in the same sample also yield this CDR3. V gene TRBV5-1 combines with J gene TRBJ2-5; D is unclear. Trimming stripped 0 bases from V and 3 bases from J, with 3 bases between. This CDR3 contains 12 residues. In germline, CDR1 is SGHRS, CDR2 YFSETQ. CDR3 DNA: TGCGCCAGCAGCTTGGTCGAAGAGACCCAGTACTTC. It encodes CASSLVEETQYF.

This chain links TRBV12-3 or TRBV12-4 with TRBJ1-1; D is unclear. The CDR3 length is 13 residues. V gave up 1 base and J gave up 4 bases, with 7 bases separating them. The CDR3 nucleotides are TGTGCCAGCAGTTTAGGGGAAGGCACTGAAGCTTTCTTT. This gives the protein CASSLGEGTEAFF.